This is a list of T cell receptor beta chains from one sample in a study of blood T cells in healthy people across ages. TCRdb used MiXCR to reprocess the 5' RACE reads, holding one entry per CDR3 protein. The sample includes about 1.7 million distinct CDR3 sequences, approximately 30% of them seen just once. Sequences were obtained from blood. The source is a woman aged 25 to 39 in good health. CDR3s include the opening cysteine and the closing phenylalanine or tryptophan.

V gene	CDR3 length	J gene	CDR3 protein
TRBV5-1	15	NA	CASTPLPRTEETQYF
TRBV28	12	TRBJ2-1	CANSSSGVEQFF
TRBV20-1	13	TRBJ1-3	CSAQIPGGNTIYF
TRBV12-3/TRBV12-4	14	TRBJ2-2	CASRTSGGAGELFF
TRBV20-1	12	TRBJ2-5	CSAQGAGKTQYF
TRBV7-9	12	TRBJ2-7	CASRLGRAEQYF
TRBV4-3	14	TRBJ1-2	CASSQGRFSGGYTF
TRBV19	16	TRBJ1-6	CASSIPPRAPNSPLHF
TRBV5-6	13	TRBJ1-2	CASSSDSRNGYTF
TRBV5-1	14	TRBJ2-7	CASRVSGSSYEQYF
TRBV5-1	15	NA	CASSFRQGGAETQYF